This entry describes one T cell receptor (beta chain). Using immunoSEQ multiplex PCR, the repertoire was profiled, and TCRdb retains in-frame clones only, with some absent. The sample lists about 93,000 clones, about 92% occurring once. These data originate in a study of OX40 agonist ivuxolimab in advanced cancers. The trim removed 3 bases at V and 4 bases at J, leaving 8 bases unmatched. The CDR3 spans 15 residues. The germline CDR1 and CDR2 sequences are PRHDT and FYEKMQ (reference sequence). Individuals having autoimmune disease history or systemic immunosuppression were not enrolled. The chain recombines TRBV13 with TRBJ1-2, with TRBD1 identical over 7 bases. Material: CD4+ or CD8+ T cells sorted from blood, obtained in a trial of the OX40 agonist ivuxolimab. The receptor comes from an adult with an advanced solid tumor such as melanoma, head and neck, liver or kidney cancer. CDR3 protein: CASSFRQGGRYGYTF. The CDR3 DNA follows: TGTGCCAGCAGCTTTCGACAGGGTGGCCGCTATGGCTACACCTTC.